The 2 T cell receptor beta chains in this list originate from one sample, sequenced in a study of T cells in Graves' hyperthyroidism and ophthalmopathy. TCR beta CDR3 regions were amplified from RNA. When the TCR CDR3 underwent first-round RT-PCR, the HTBI primer set was used. TCRdb called the multiplex PCR reads again in MiXCR, with one record for every CDR3 protein. Among over 250,000 distinct CDR3 sequences listed, over 15% were seen once. The sample comprised blood. Every receptor here comes from a woman aged 55-75 years with Graves' ophthalmopathy.

The genes are TRBV18 and TRBJ1-1, with D unresolved. This CDR3 has 13 amino acids. The germline V gene has CDR1 KGHSH and CDR2 LQKENI. V was shortened by 2 bases and J by 1 base, with 5 bases between the two germline ends. The CDR3 is CASSPKQNTEAFF. The DNA for the CDR3 is TGTGCCAGCTCACCAAAACAGAACACTGAAGCTTTCTTT.

This chain uses TRBV29-1 with TRBJ2-2; D is perhaps TRBD2 (5 bases). Germline V CDR1 and CDR2: SQVTM, ANQGSEA. The CDR3 is made up of 13 amino acids. With 4 bases removed from V and 7 bases from J, the gap between germline ends came to 13 bases. The CDR3, as DNA: TGCAGCGTTGGTAGCGTCAACTACGGGGAGCTGTTTTTT. Its protein is CSVGSVNYGELFF.